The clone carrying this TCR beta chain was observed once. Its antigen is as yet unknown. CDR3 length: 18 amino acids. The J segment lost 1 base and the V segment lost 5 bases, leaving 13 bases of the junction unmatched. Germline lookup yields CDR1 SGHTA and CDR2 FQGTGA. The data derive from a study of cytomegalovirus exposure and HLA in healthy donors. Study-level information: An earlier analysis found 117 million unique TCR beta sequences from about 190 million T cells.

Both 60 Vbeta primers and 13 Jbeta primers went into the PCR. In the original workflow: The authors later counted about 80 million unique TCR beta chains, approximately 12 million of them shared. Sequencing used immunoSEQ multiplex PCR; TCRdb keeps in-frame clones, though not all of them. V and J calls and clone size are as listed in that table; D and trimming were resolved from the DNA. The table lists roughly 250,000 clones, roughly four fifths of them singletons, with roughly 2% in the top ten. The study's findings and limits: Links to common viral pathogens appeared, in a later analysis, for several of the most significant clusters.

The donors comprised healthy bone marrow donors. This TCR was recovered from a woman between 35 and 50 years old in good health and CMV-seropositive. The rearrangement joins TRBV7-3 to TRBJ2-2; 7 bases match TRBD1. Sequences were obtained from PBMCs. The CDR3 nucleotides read TGTGCCAGCAGCCCCCGACCCCCACAGGGGATGAACACCGGGGAGCTGTTTTTT. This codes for CASSPRPPQGMNTGELFF.